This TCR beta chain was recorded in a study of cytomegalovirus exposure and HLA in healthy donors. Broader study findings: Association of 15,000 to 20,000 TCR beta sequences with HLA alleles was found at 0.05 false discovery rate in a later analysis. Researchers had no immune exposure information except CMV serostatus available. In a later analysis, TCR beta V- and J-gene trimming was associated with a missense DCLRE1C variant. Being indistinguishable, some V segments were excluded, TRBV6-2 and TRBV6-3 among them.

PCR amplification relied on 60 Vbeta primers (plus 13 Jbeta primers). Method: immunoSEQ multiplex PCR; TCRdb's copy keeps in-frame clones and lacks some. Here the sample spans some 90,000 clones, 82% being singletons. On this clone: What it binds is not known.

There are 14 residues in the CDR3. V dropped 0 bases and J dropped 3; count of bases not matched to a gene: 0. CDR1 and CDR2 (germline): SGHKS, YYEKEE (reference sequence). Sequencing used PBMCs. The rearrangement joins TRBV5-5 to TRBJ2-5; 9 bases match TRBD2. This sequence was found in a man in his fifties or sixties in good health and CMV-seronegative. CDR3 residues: CASSLGGREETQYF. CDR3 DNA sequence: TGTGCCAGCAGCTTGGGCGGGAGGGAAGAGACCCAGTACTTC.